The sequence of this T cell receptor (beta chain) was determined in a study of technical replicates of blood from a handful of donors. The germline V and J ends were trimmed by 5 bases and 2 bases, with 19 bases remaining between them. Germline loops: CDR1 MNHEY, CDR2 SMNVEV (reference sequence). The CDR3 runs to 16 residues. Assay: immunoSEQ multiplex PCR; the TCRdb copy retains only in-frame clones and omits some. Seen here are under 85,000 clones, about 97% observed once, and the top ten hold less than 0.2%. The sequence derives from a human donor in good health. The sample consisted of T cells isolated from PBMCs. The chain joins TRBV27 to TRBJ2-7; no reliable D call. CDR3 sequence reads: CASSPLFLGSTYEQYF. CDR3 bases: TGTGCCAGCAGTCCGCTTTTTTTGGGTAGCACCTACGAGCAGTACTTC.